This TCR beta chain is drawn from a study of blood T cell repertoires in COVID-19. V was clipped by 6 bases and J by 6 bases; unmatched bases: 8. The CDR3 is made up of 14 amino acids. Germline CDR1 is MNHEY and CDR2 is SVGAGI. The data were produced by immunoSEQ multiplex PCR, yet TCRdb's version contains in-frame clones alone and is incomplete. The sample holds a few hundred thousand clones, around 83% seen once. Sequencing was carried out using peripheral blood. The sequence was collected from a woman between 50 and 59 years old with acute or convalescent COVID-19. The chain couples TRBV6-5 to TRBJ2-3, with 8 bases matching TRBD2. CDR3 in amino acids: CASRQAGASDTQYF. The CDR3, as DNA: TGTGCCAGCAGACAAGCGGGGGCTTCCGATACGCAGTATTTT.